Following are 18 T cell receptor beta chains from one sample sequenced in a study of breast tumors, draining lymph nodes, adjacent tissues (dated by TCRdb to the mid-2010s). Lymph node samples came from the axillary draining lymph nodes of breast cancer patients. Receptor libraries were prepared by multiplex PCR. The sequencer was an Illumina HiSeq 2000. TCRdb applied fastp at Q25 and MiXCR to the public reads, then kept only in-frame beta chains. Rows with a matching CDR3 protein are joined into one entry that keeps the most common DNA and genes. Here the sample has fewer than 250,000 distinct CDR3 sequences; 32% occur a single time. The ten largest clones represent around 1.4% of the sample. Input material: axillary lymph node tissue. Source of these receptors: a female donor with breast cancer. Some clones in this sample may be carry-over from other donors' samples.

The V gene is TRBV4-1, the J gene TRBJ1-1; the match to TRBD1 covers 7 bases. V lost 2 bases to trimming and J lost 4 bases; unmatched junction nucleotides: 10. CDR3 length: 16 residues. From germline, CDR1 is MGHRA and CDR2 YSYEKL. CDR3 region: CASSQKGTGAGTEAFF. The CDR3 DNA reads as TGCGCCAGCAGCCAAAAAGGAACAGGGGCAGGCACTGAAGCTTTCTTT.

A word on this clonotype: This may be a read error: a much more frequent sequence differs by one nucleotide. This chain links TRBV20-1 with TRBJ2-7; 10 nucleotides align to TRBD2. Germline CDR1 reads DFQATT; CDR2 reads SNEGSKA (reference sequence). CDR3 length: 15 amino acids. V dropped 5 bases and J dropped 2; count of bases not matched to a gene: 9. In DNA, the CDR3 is TGCAGTGCTGGACCCTATACTAGCGGGACCTACGAGCAGTACTTC. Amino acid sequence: CSAGPYTSGTYEQYF.

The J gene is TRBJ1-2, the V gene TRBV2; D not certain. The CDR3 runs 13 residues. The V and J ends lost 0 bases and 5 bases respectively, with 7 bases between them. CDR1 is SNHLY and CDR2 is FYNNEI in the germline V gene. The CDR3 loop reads CASSEARDYGYTF. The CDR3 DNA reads TGTGCCAGCAGTGAAGCGCGAGATTATGGCTACACCTTC.

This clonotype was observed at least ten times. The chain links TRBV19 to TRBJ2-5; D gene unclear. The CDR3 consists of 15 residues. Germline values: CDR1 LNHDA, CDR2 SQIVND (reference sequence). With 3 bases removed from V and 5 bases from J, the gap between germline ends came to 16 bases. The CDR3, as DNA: TGTGCCAGTAGTATTGGCACAGATCCCTCGGAGACCCAGTACTTC. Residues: CASSIGTDPSETQYF.

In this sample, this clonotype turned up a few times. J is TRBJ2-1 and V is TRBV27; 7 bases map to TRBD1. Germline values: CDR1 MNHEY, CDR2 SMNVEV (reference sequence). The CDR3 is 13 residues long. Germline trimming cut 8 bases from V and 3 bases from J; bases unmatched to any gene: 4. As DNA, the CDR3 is TGTGCCAGCGGGGGACAGAGCTACAATGAGCAGTTCTTC. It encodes CASGGQSYNEQFF.

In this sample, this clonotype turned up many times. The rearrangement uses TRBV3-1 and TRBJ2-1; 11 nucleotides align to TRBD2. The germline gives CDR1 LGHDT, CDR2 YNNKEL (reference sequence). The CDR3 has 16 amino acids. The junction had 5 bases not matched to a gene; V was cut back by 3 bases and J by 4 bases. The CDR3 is CASSQAGLAEYNEQFF. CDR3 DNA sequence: TGTGCCAGCAGCCAGGCGGGACTAGCGGAATACAATGAGCAGTTCTTC.

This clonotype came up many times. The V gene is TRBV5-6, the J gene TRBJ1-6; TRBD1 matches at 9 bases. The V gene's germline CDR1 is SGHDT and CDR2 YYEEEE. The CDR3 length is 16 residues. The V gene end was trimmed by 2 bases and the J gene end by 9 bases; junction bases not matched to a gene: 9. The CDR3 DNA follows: TGTGCCAGCAGCTTCTGGTCTGGGACAGGGCCTTCACCCCTCCACTTT. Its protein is CASSFWSGTGPSPLHF.

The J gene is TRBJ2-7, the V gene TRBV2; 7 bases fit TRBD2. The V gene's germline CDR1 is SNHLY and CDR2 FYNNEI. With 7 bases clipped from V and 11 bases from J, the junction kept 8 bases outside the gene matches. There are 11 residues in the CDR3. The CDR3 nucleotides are TGTGCCAGCAATAACGCGGGAGTGAAGTACTTC. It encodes CASNNAGVKYF. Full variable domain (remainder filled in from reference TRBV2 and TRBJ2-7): EPEVTQTPSHQVTQMGQEVILRCVPISNHLYFYWYRQILGQKVEFLVSFYNNEISEKSEIFDDQFSVERPDGSNFTLKIRSTKLEDSAMYFCASNNAGVKYFGPGTRLTVT.

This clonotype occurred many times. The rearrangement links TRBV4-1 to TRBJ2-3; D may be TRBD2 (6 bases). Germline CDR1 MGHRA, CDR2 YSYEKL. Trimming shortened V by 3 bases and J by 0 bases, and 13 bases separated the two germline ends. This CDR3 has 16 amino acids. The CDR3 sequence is CASSHRLSGSTDTQYF. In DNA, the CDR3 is TGCGCCAGCAGCCACCGTTTAAGCGGGAGCACAGATACGCAGTATTTT.

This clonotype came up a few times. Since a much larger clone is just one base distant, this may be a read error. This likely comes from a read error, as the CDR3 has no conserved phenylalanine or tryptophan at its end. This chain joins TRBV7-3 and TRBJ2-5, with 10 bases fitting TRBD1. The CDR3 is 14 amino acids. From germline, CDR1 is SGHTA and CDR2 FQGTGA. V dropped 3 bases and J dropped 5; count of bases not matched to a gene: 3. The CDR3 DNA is TGTGCCAGCAGCTTTGACAGGGGGCTGGAGACCCAGTACCTC. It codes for CASSFDRGLETQYL.

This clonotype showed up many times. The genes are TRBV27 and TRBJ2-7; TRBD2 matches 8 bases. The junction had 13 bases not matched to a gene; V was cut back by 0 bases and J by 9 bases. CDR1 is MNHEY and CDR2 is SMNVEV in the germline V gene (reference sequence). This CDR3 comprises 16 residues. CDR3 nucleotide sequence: TGTGCCAGCAGTTTATCTGTGGCGGGGGGAAGAGTTAGGCAGTACTTC. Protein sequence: CASSLSVAGGRVRQYF.

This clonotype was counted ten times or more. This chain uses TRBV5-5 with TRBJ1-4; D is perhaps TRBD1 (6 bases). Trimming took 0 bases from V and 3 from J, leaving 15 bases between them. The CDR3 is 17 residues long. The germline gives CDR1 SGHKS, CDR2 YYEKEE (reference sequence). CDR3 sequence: CASSLEVGGRANEKLFF. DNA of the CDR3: TGTGCCAGCAGCTTGGAAGTAGGGGGAAGGGCTAATGAAAAACTGTTTTTT.

The CDR3 nucleotides read TGTGCCAGCAGCCTAGCCCAGCTAGATACGCAGTATTTT. It specifies CASSLAQLDTQYF. V gene TRBV14 combines with J gene TRBJ2-3; the D is unclear. V lost 4 bases, J lost 5 bases, and 10 bases lay in between. The germline gives CDR1 SGHDN, CDR2 FVKESK. CDR3 size: 13 residues.

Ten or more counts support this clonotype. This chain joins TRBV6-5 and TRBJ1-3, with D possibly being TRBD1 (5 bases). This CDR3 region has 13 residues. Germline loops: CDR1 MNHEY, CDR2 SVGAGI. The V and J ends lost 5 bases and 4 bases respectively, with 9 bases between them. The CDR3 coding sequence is TGTGCCAGCAGTAGGGGTGGAGGAAACACCATATATTTT. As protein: CASSRGGGNTIYF.

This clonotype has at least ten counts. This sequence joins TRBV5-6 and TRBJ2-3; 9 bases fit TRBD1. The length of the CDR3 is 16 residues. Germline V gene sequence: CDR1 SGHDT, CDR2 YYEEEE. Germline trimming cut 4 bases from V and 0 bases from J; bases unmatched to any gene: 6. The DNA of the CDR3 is TGTGCCAGCAGCACTCCCGGGACAGGGAGCACAGATACGCAGTATTTT. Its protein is CASSTPGTGSTDTQYF.

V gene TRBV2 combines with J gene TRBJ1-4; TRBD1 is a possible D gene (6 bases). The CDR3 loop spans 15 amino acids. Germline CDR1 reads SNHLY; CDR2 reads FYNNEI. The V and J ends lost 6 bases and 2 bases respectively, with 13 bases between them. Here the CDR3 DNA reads TGTGCCAGCAGAGAACAGGGAGGGACTAATGAAAAACTGTTTTTT. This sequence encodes CASREQGGTNEKLFF. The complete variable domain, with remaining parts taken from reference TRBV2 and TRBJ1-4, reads EPEVTQTPSHQVTQMGQEVILRCVPISNHLYFYWYRQILGQKVEFLVSFYNNEISEKSEIFDDQFSVERPDGSNFTLKIRSTKLEDSAMYFCASREQGGTNEKLFFGSGTQLSVL.

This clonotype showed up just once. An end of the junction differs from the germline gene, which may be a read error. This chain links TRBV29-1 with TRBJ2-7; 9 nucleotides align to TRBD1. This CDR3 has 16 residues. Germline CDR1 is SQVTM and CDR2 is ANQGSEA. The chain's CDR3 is CSVGGGPGTGNYEQCF. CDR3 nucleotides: TGCAGCGTTGGAGGGGGTCCCGGGACAGGGAACTACGAGCAGTGCTTC.

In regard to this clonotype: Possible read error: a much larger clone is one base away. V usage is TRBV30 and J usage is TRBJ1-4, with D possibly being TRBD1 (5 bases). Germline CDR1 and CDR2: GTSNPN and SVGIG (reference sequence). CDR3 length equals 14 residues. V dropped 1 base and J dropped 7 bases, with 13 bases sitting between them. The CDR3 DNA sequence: TGTGCCTGGAGTGGTCAGGGTCTGTGTGAAAAACTGTTTTTT. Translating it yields CAWSGQGLCEKLFF.